This is a list of T cell receptor beta chains from one sample in a study of cytomegalovirus exposure and HLA in healthy donors. Produced via immunoSEQ multiplex PCR; TCRdb's table is partial and in-frame only. The top ten hold around 8.5% of the sample, which has 120,000 or so clones, about 80% seen once. The sequenced sample was PBMCs. The receptors here all came from a woman aged 50 to 60 in good health and CMV-seropositive. CDR3s include the opening cysteine and the closing phenylalanine or tryptophan. D genes are given only for firm matches. Rows give clone size only sometimes, using once, few, many, or a class for an expanded clone.

v_call: TRBV19; cdr3_length: 15; clone_size: once; j_call: TRBJ2-1; d_call: -; cdr3_aa: CASSIQQGQHNEQFF; cdr3_nt: TGTGCCAGTAGCATCCAACAGGGTCAACACAATGAGCAGTTCTTC
v_call: TRBV7-9; cdr3_length: 13; clone_size: -; j_call: TRBJ1-1; d_call: TRBD1; cdr3_aa: CASSRTGGTEAFF; cdr3_nt: TGTGCCAGCAGCAGGACAGGGGGCACTGAAGCTTTCTTT
v_call: TRBV4-2; cdr3_length: 15; clone_size: -; j_call: TRBJ2-1; d_call: TRBD1; cdr3_aa: CASSPGQGWPNEQFF; cdr3_nt: TGTGCCAGCAGCCCCGGACAGGGGTGGCCTAATGAGCAGTTCTTC
v_call: TRBV10-1; cdr3_length: 15; clone_size: -; j_call: TRBJ2-7; d_call: -; cdr3_aa: CASSESWTCSYEQYF; cdr3_nt: TGCGCCAGCAGTGAGTCTTGGACTTGCTCCTACGAGCAGTACTTC
v_call: TRBV4-2; cdr3_length: 17; clone_size: -; j_call: TRBJ2-3; d_call: -; cdr3_aa: CASSRGERARGTDTQYF; cdr3_nt: TGTGCCAGCAGCCGCGGAGAGCGGGCTAGGGGCACAGATACGCAGTATTTT
v_call: TRBV14; cdr3_length: 15; clone_size: -; j_call: TRBJ2-5; d_call: TRBD2; cdr3_aa: CASSQGLAGAETQYF; cdr3_nt: TGTGCCAGCAGCCAGGGACTAGCGGGAGCAGAGACCCAGTACTTC
v_call: TRBV5-1; cdr3_length: 14; clone_size: -; j_call: TRBJ2-1; d_call: TRBD2; cdr3_aa: CASSPSGGGNEQFF; cdr3_nt: TGCGCCAGCAGCCCCTCTGGGGGGGGGAATGAGCAGTTCTTC
v_call: TRBV5-3; cdr3_length: 15; clone_size: -; j_call: TRBJ1-2; d_call: TRBD1; cdr3_aa: CARSPRTGGGYGYTF; cdr3_nt: TGTGCCAGAAGCCCACGGACAGGGGGAGGCTATGGCTACACCTTC
v_call: TRBV18; cdr3_length: 17; clone_size: -; j_call: TRBJ2-6; d_call: -; cdr3_aa: CASSPLEGSSGANVLTF; cdr3_nt: TGTGCCAGCTCACCATTGGAGGGCAGCTCTGGGGCCAACGTCCTGACTTTC
v_call: TRBV4-1; cdr3_length: 15; clone_size: -; j_call: TRBJ1-2; d_call: TRBD1; cdr3_aa: CASSQPGQGAGGYTF; cdr3_nt: TGCGCCAGCAGCCAACCCGGACAGGGGGCAGGAGGCTACACCTTC
v_call: TRBV7-2; cdr3_length: 15; clone_size: -; j_call: TRBJ2-2; d_call: TRBD2; cdr3_aa: CASRPGLAGSGELFF; cdr3_nt: TGTGCCAGCAGACCGGGACTAGCGGGGTCCGGGGAGCTGTTTTTT
v_call: TRBV2; cdr3_length: 13; clone_size: -; j_call: TRBJ1-1; d_call: -; cdr3_aa: CASKVGGNTEAFF; cdr3_nt: TGTGCCAGCAAGGTCGGGGGGAACACTGAAGCTTTCTTT
v_call: TRBV10-3; cdr3_length: 14; clone_size: -; j_call: TRBJ2-7; d_call: -; cdr3_aa: CAISDSTDSYEQYF; cdr3_nt: TGTGCCATCAGTGATTCGACAGATTCCTACGAGCAGTACTTC
v_call: TRBV7-2; cdr3_length: 14; clone_size: -; j_call: TRBJ2-7; d_call: -; cdr3_aa: CAIKLGHSSYEQYF; cdr3_nt: TGTGCCATCAAATTGGGGCATTCCTCCTACGAGCAGTACTTC
v_call: TRBV7-3; cdr3_length: 21; clone_size: -; j_call: TRBJ1-2; d_call: TRBD1; cdr3_aa: CASSEYPISPGQGFGMIGYTF; cdr3_nt: TGTGCCAGCAGCGAATATCCCATTTCCCCGGGACAGGGATTTGGCATGATTGGCTACACCTTC
v_call: TRBV11-3; cdr3_length: 13; clone_size: -; j_call: TRBJ2-3; d_call: -; cdr3_aa: CASSLVQGDTQYF; cdr3_nt: TGTGCCAGCAGCTTAGTCCAGGGAGATACGCAGTATTTT
v_call: TRBV6-1; cdr3_length: 15; clone_size: -; j_call: TRBJ2-5; d_call: -; cdr3_aa: CASSDPGKGQETQYF; cdr3_nt: TGTGCCAGCAGTGACCCAGGGAAGGGGCAAGAGACCCAGTACTTC
v_call: TRBV15; cdr3_length: 15; clone_size: -; j_call: TRBJ1-4; d_call: -; cdr3_aa: CATSREGATNEKLFF; cdr3_nt: TGTGCCACCAGCAGAGAAGGGGCAACTAATGAAAAACTGTTTTTT
v_call: TRBV2; cdr3_length: 15; clone_size: -; j_call: TRBJ1-1; d_call: -; cdr3_aa: CASSTPWEGGTEAFF; cdr3_nt: TGTGCCAGCAGTACCCCATGGGAGGGAGGGACTGAAGCTTTCTTT
v_call: TRBV7-2; cdr3_length: 14; clone_size: -; j_call: TRBJ2-3; d_call: TRBD1; cdr3_aa: CASSRDRGTDTQYF; cdr3_nt: TGTGCCAGCAGCCGGGACAGGGGCACAGATACGCAGTATTTT
v_call: TRBV25-1; cdr3_length: 18; clone_size: -; j_call: TRBJ2-2; d_call: TRBD1; cdr3_aa: CASSEYKDRGPLGGELFF; cdr3_nt: TGTGCCAGCAGTGAATATAAGGACAGGGGCCCATTAGGGGGGGAGCTGTTTTTT
v_call: TRBV7-9; cdr3_length: 18; clone_size: few; j_call: TRBJ2-2; d_call: TRBD2; cdr3_aa: CASSHQRTAGGDPGELFF; cdr3_nt: TGTGCCAGCAGTCACCAACGGACGGCGGGAGGGGATCCCGGGGAGCTGTTTTTT
v_call: TRBV7-8; cdr3_length: 16; clone_size: -; j_call: TRBJ2-2; d_call: TRBD2; cdr3_aa: CASSSGLAGGTGELFF; cdr3_nt: TGTGCCAGCAGCTCGGGACTAGCGGGAGGCACCGGGGAGCTGTTTTTT
v_call: TRBV7-6; cdr3_length: 18; clone_size: few; j_call: TRBJ2-7; d_call: TRBD2; cdr3_aa: CASSPGTSSPLSSYEQYF; cdr3_nt: TGTGCCAGCAGCCCCGGGACTAGTAGCCCTTTGAGCTCCTACGAGCAGTACTTC
v_call: TRBV19; cdr3_length: 15; clone_size: -; j_call: TRBJ1-5; d_call: -; cdr3_aa: CASRRTENSNQPQHF; cdr3_nt: TGTGCCAGTAGGCGGACAGAGAATAGCAATCAGCCCCAGCATTTT
v_call: TRBV9; cdr3_length: 13; clone_size: -; j_call: TRBJ2-5; d_call: -; cdr3_aa: CASSGTGRETQYF; cdr3_nt: TGTGCCAGCAGCGGCACAGGGCGAGAGACCCAGTACTTC
v_call: TRBV27; cdr3_length: 15; clone_size: -; j_call: TRBJ1-1; d_call: -; cdr3_aa: CASSFQGLGYTEAFF; cdr3_nt: TGTGCCAGCAGTTTTCAGGGCTTGGGTTACACTGAAGCTTTCTTT
v_call: TRBV6-6; cdr3_length: 15; clone_size: -; j_call: TRBJ2-3; d_call: -; cdr3_aa: CASSYAGADTDTQYF; cdr3_nt: TGTGCCAGCAGTTATGCGGGGGCCGACACAGATACGCAGTATTTT
v_call: TRBV10-3; cdr3_length: 13; clone_size: -; j_call: TRBJ1-5; d_call: -; cdr3_aa: CAISVQGDQPQHF; cdr3_nt: TGTGCCATCAGTGTGCAGGGCGATCAGCCCCAGCATTTT
v_call: TRBV14; cdr3_length: 16; clone_size: -; j_call: TRBJ2-4; d_call: TRBD2; cdr3_aa: CASSALPSGTKNIQYF; cdr3_nt: TGTGCCAGCAGCGCATTGCCTAGCGGAACCAAAAACATTCAGTACTTC
v_call: TRBV7-2; cdr3_length: 16; clone_size: -; j_call: TRBJ2-4; d_call: TRBD2; cdr3_aa: CASSLDGGRAKNIQYF; cdr3_nt: TGTGCCAGCAGCTTAGATGGCGGGAGGGCCAAAAACATTCAGTACTTC
v_call: TRBV7-9; cdr3_length: 16; clone_size: many; j_call: TRBJ2-4; d_call: TRBD1; cdr3_aa: CASSPGQGQGKNIQYF; cdr3_nt: TGTGCCAGCAGCCCAGGACAGGGCCAGGGCAAAAACATTCAGTACTTC
v_call: TRBV7-8; cdr3_length: 18; clone_size: -; j_call: TRBJ2-7; d_call: TRBD2; cdr3_aa: CASSLCRGLAGTSCEQYF; cdr3_nt: TGTGCCAGCAGCTTATGTAGGGGACTAGCGGGGACCTCTTGCGAGCAGTACTTC
v_call: TRBV9; cdr3_length: 15; clone_size: -; j_call: TRBJ2-1; d_call: -; cdr3_aa: CASSVGGSGYNEQFF; cdr3_nt: TGTGCCAGCAGCGTAGGAGGTAGCGGCTACAATGAGCAGTTCTTC
v_call: TRBV27; cdr3_length: 17; clone_size: -; j_call: TRBJ1-1; d_call: TRBD1; cdr3_aa: CASSLKGTGGAGTEAFF; cdr3_nt: TGTGCCAGCAGCCTGAAGGGGACAGGGGGCGCGGGCACTGAAGCTTTCTTT
v_call: TRBV5-1; cdr3_length: 14; clone_size: -; j_call: TRBJ2-1; d_call: TRBD1; cdr3_aa: CASSLGTGYNEQFF; cdr3_nt: TGCGCCAGCAGCCTCGGGACAGGATACAATGAGCAGTTCTTC
v_call: TRBV5-1; cdr3_length: 15; clone_size: few; j_call: TRBJ2-2; d_call: -; cdr3_aa: CASSLAGANTGELFF; cdr3_nt: TGCGCCAGCAGCTTGGCAGGGGCGAACACCGGGGAGCTGTTTTTT
v_call: TRBV9; cdr3_length: 16; clone_size: -; j_call: TRBJ2-2; d_call: -; cdr3_aa: CASSVEAARHTGELFF; cdr3_nt: TGTGCCAGCAGCGTAGAGGCGGCGCGCCACACCGGGGAGCTGTTTTTT
v_call: TRBV7-8; cdr3_length: 14; clone_size: -; j_call: TRBJ1-3; d_call: TRBD1; cdr3_aa: CASSPQGASNTIYF; cdr3_nt: TGTGCCAGCAGCCCACAGGGGGCATCGAACACCATATATTTT
v_call: TRBV28; cdr3_length: 11; clone_size: -; j_call: TRBJ2-7; d_call: -; cdr3_aa: CASTFLYEQYF; cdr3_nt: TGTGCCAGCACCTTCCTCTACGAGCAGTACTTC
v_call: TRBV4-1; cdr3_length: 15; clone_size: once; j_call: TRBJ1-2; d_call: TRBD1; cdr3_aa: CASRLGQGGLYGYTF; cdr3_nt: TGCGCCAGCAGACTAGGACAGGGGGGCCTCTATGGCTACACCTTC
v_call: TRBV30; cdr3_length: 14; clone_size: -; j_call: TRBJ1-4; d_call: TRBD1; cdr3_aa: CAWSVGGAGEKLFF; cdr3_nt: TGTGCCTGGAGTGTAGGGGGCGCGGGTGAAAAACTGTTTTTT
v_call: TRBV19; cdr3_length: 16; clone_size: -; j_call: TRBJ2-5; d_call: TRBD2; cdr3_aa: CASSTGLAGVRETQYF; cdr3_nt: TGTGCCAGTAGTACGGGACTAGCGGGAGTCCGGGAGACCCAGTACTTC
v_call: TRBV5-6; cdr3_length: 12; clone_size: -; j_call: TRBJ1-2; d_call: -; cdr3_aa: CASSYQAGRYTF; cdr3_nt: TGTGCCAGCAGCTACCAAGCAGGTCGCTACACCTTC
v_call: TRBV12-5; cdr3_length: 16; clone_size: few; j_call: TRBJ2-3; d_call: TRBD2; cdr3_aa: CASGYALAGDTDTQYF; cdr3_nt: TGTGCTAGTGGATATGCATTAGCGGGAGATACAGATACGCAGTATTTT